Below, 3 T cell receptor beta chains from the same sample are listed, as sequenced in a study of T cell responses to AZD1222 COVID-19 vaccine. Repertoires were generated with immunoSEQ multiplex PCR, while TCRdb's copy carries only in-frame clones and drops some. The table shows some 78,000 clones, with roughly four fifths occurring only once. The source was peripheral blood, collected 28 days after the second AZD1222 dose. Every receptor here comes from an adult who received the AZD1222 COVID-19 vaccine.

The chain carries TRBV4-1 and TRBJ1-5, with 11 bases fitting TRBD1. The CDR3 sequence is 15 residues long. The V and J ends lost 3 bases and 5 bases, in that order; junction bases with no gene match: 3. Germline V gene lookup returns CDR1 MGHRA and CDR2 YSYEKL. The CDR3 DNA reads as TGCGCCAGCAGCCAGCTGGACAGGGGGCATCAGCCCCAGCATTTT. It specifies CASSQLDRGHQPQHF.

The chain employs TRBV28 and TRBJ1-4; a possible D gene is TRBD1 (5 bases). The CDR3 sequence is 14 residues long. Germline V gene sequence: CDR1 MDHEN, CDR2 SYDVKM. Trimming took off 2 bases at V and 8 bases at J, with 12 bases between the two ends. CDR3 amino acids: CASSLVGVGEKLFF. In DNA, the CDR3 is TGTGCCAGCAGTTTAGTGGGGGTTGGGGAAAAACTGTTTTTT.

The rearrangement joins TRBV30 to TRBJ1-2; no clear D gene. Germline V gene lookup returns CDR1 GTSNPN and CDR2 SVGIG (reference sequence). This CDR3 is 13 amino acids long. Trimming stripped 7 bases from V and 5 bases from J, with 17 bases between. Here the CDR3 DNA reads TGTGCCTCCACCAAGGGCAGATTTTATGGCTACACCTTC. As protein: CASTKGRFYGYTF.